This T cell receptor beta chain was obtained from a study of T cell responses to AZD1222 COVID-19 vaccine. Clones were read by immunoSEQ multiplex PCR, and TCRdb kept only the in-frame ones, dropping some. The data contain 150,000 to 200,000 clones, 93% of them singletons. V lost 4 bases to trimming and J lost 4 bases, with 11 bases between them. CDR3 length: 14 residues. In germline, CDR1 is MDHEN, CDR2 SYDVKM. This material consisted of peripheral blood, taken 28 days after the second AZD1222 dose. The receptor comes from an adult who received the AZD1222 COVID-19 vaccine. V is TRBV28 and J is TRBJ1-5, with D hard to call. The DNA of the CDR3 is TGTGCCAGCAGTTCAACGGGAGTGAATCAGCCCCAGCATTTT. This codes for CASSSTGVNQPQHF.